Following are 7 T cell receptor beta chains from one sample sequenced in a study of T cells in narcolepsy. The table came from immunoSEQ multiplex PCR; TCRdb's copy has only in-frame clones and leaves some out. Of just over 20,000 clones listed, 92% are singletons. The sample was CD45RA- memory CD4+ T cells from PBMCs. Receptors originate from a human donor with narcolepsy.

This chain connects TRBV5-1 to TRBJ2-1; 9 bases fit TRBD1. Trimming removed 2 bases from V and 7 bases from J; junction bases left unmatched: 7. Germline V lookup: CDR1 SGHRS, CDR2 YFSETQ. There are 15 residues in the CDR3. The CDR3 spells CASSLNGQGQNEQFF. CDR3 bases: TGCGCCAGCAGCTTAAATGGACAGGGGCAAAATGAGCAGTTCTTC.

The J gene is TRBJ1-5, the V gene TRBV7-2, with TRBD1 as a possible D gene (5 bases). CDR1 SGHTA and CDR2 FQGNSA come from the germline V gene. The V end lost 5 bases, the J end lost 3 bases, and 11 bases lay between the germline ends. The CDR3 runs to 14 residues. CDR3 loop: CASSGGSPNQPQHF. The CDR3 DNA reads as TGTGCCAGCAGCGGGGGGAGCCCCAATCAGCCCCAGCATTTT.

As DNA, the CDR3 is TGCGCCAGCAGCTTGGGTGGGACCAGGAACGAGCAGTTCTTC. Amino acid sequence: CASSLGGTRNEQFF. This sequence joins TRBV5-1 and TRBJ2-1; D tentatively fits TRBD1 or TRBD2 (5 bases each). The CDR3 spans 14 residues. Per the germline V gene, CDR1 is SGHRS and CDR2 is YFSETQ. V was cut by 0 bases and J by 10 bases, with 14 bases left in between.

DNA of the CDR3: TGTGCCAGCAGTGAACGATCAGGGGGCACAGATACGCAGTATTTT. Translated: CASSERSGGTDTQYF. The chain joins TRBV6-4 to TRBJ2-3, with D perhaps TRBD1 (6 bases). This CDR3 is built from 15 residues. V was cut by 3 bases and J by 1 base, with 11 bases left in between. CDR1 is MRHNA, CDR2 SNTAGT, per germline.

This chain uses TRBV28 with TRBJ1-4; possibly TRBD1 for D (5 bases). The CDR3 has 15 residues. The V gene's germline CDR1 is MDHEN and CDR2 SYDVKM. Trimming took off 3 bases at V and 0 bases at J, with 8 bases between the two ends. CDR3: CASSFGGATNEKLFF. CDR3 bases: TGTGCCAGCAGTTTCGGGGGGGCAACTAATGAAAAACTGTTTTTT.

This clone was detected once. The chain uses TRBV11-2 and TRBJ1-2, with 8 nucleotides matching TRBD1. Germline lookup yields CDR1 SGHAT and CDR2 FQNNGV. The CDR3 sequence is 13 residues long. After removal of 6 bases from V and 3 bases from J, the junction contained 3 bases not matched to a gene. The CDR3 protein is CASRKDRDYGYTF. CDR3 in DNA: TGTGCCAGCAGAAAGGACAGGGACTATGGCTACACCTTC.

The V and J genes are TRBV28 and TRBJ2-7; no firm D call. Germline V gene lookup returns CDR1 MDHEN and CDR2 SYDVKM. CDR3 size: 14 residues. V was shortened by 8 bases and J by 4 bases, with 18 bases between the two germline ends. The CDR3 DNA sequence: TGTGCCAGCGGATCCTGGCGGCCTCCGTACGAGCAGTACTTC. As protein: CASGSWRPPYEQYF.